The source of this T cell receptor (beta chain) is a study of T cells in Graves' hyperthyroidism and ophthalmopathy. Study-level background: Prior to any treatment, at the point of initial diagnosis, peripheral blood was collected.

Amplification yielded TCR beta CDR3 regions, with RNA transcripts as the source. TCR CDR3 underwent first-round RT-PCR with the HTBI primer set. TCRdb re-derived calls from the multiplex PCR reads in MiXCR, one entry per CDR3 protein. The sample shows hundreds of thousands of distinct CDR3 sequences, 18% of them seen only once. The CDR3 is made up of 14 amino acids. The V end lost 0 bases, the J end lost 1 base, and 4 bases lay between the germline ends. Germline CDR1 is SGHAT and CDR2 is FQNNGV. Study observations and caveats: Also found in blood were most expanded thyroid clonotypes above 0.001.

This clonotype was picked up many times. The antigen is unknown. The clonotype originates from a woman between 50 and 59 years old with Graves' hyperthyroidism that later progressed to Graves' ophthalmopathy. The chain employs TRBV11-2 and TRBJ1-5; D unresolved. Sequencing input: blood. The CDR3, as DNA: TGTGCCAGCAGCTTAGACCAAAGCAATCAGCCCCAGCATTTT. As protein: CASSLDQSNQPQHF.